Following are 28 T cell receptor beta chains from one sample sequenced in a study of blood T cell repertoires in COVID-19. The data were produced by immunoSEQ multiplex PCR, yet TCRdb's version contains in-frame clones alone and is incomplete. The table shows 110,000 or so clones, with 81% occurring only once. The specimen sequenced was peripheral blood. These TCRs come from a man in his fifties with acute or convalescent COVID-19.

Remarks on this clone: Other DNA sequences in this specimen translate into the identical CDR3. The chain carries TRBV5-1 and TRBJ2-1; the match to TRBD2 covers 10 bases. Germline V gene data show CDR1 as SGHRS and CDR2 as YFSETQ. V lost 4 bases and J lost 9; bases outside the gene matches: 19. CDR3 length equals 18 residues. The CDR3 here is CASSPGPGGSGGTSEQFF. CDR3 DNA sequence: TGCGCCAGCAGCCCGGGGCCGGGGGGTAGCGGGGGGACAAGTGAGCAGTTCTTC.

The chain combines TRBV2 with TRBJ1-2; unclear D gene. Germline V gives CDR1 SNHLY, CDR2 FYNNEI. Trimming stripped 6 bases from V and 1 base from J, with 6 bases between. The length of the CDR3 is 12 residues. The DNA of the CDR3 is TGTGCCAGCAGACAGCTTAACTATGGCTACACCTTC. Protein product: CASRQLNYGYTF.

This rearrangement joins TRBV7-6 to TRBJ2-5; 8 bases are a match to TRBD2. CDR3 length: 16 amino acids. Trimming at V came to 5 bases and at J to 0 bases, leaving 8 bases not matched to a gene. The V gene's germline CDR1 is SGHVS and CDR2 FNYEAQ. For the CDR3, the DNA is TGTGCCAGCAGCCGCCGACTAGCGAGGGACCAAGAGACCCAGTACTTC. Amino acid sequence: CASSRRLARDQETQYF.

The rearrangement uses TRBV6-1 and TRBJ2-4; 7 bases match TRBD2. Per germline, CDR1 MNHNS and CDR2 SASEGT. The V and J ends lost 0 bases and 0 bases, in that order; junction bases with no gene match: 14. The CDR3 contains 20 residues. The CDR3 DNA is TGTGCCAGCAGTGAAGCGCTTCCTTGGGGGGGGGAACTAGCCAAAAACATTCAGTACTTC. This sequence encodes CASSEALPWGGELAKNIQYF.

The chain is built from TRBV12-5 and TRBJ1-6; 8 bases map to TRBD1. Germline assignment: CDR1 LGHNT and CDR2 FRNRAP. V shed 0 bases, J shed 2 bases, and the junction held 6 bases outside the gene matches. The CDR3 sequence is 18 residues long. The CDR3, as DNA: TGTGCTAGTGGTTTGGTTGGCCAGGGGGCCGCCTATAATTCACCCCTCCACTTT. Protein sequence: CASGLVGQGAAYNSPLHF.

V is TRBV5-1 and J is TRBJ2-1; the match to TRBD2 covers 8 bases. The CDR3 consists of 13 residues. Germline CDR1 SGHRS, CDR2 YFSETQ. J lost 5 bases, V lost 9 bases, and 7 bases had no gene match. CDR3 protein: CATGGGPDNEQFF. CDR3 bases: TGCGCCACGGGAGGGGGACCGGACAATGAGCAGTTCTTC.

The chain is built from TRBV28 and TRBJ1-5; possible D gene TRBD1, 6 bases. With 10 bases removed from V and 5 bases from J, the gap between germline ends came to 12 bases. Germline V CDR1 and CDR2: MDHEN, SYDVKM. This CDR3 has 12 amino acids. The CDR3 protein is CATHRADQPQHF. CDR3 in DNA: TGTGCCACCCACAGGGCCGATCAGCCCCAGCATTTT. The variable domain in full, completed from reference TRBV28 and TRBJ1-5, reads DVKVTQSSRYLVKRTGEKVFLECVQDMDHENMFWYRQDPGLGLRLIYFSYDVKMKEKGDIPEGYSVSREKKERFSLILESASTNQTSMYLCATHRADQPQHFGDGTRLSIL.

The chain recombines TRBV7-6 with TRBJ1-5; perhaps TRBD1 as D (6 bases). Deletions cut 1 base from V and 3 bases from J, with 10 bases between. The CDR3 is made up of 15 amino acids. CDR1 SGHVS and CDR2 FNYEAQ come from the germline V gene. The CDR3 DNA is TGTGCCAGCAGCTTAGAACAGGGTTTCAATCAGCCCCAGCATTTT. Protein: CASSLEQGFNQPQHF. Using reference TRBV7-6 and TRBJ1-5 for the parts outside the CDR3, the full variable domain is GAGVSQSPRYKVTKRGQDVALRCDPISGHVSLYWYRQALGQGPEFLTYFNYEAQQDKSGLPNDRFSAERPEGSISTLTIQRTEQRDSAMYRCASSLEQGFNQPQHFGDGTRLSIL.

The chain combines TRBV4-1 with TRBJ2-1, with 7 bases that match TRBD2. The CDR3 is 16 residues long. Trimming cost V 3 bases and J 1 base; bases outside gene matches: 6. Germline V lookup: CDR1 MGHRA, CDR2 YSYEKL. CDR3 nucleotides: TGCGCCAGCAGCCAGGGAACTAGCGCATCCTACAATGAGCAGTTCTTC. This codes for CASSQGTSASYNEQFF.

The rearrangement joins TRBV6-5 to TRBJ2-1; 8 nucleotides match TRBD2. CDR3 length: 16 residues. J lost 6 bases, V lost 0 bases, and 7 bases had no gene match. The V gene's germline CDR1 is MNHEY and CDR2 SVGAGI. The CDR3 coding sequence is TGTGCCAGCAGTTACTCGGGCGCGGGGGGCCGCAATGAGCAGTTCTTC. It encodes CASSYSGAGGRNEQFF.

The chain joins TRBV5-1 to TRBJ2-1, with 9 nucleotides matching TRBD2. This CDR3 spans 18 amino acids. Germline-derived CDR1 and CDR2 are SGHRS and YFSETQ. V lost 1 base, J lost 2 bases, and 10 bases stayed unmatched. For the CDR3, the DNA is TGCGCCAGCAGCTTGCTCCCCTCGGGCGGGGGGGCCTACAATGAGCAGTTCTTC. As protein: CASSLLPSGGGAYNEQFF.

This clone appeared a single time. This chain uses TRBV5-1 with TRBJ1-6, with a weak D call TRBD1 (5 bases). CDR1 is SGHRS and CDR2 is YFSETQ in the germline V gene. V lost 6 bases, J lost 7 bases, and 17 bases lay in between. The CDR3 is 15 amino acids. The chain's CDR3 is CASTTVGGENSPLHF. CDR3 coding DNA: TGCGCCAGCACCACCGTGGGGGGGGAAAATTCACCCCTCCACTTT.

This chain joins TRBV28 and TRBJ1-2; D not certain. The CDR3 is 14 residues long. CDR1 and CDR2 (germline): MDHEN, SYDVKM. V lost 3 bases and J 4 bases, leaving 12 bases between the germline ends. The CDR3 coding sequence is TGTGCCAGCAGTTTCGGGGTCAGCTTCTATGGCTACACCTTC. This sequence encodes CASSFGVSFYGYTF.

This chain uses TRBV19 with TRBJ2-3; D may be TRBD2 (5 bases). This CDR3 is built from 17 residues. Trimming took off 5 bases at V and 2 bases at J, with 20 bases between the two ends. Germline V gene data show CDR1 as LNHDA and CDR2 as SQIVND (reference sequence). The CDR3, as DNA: TGTGCCAGTAGTCCGGGCATGGGAACGACTATCACAGATACGCAGTATTTT. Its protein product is CASSPGMGTTITDTQYF.

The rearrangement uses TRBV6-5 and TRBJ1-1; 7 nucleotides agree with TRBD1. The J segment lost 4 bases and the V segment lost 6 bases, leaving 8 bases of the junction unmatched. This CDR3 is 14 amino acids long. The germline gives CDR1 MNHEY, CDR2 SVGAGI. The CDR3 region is CASRRQGLSTEAFF. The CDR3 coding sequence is TGTGCCAGCAGGAGACAGGGACTCTCCACTGAAGCTTTCTTT.

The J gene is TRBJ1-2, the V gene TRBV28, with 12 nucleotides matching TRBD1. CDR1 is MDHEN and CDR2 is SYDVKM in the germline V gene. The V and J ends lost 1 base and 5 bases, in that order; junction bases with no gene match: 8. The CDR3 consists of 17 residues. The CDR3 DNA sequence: TGTGCCAGCAGTTTATCGGGACAGGGGGCCTCTAGATATGGCTACACCTTC. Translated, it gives CASSLSGQGASRYGYTF.

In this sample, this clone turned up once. CDR3 sequence: CASKQFGSYEQFF. Written as DNA, the CDR3 is TGTGCCAGTAAACAGTTCGGGAGCTATGAGCAGTTCTTC. The V and J genes are TRBV19 and TRBJ2-1; D is possibly TRBD2 (6 bases). Germline CDR1 reads LNHDA; CDR2 reads SQIVND (reference sequence). Between the trimmed V and J ends, which lost 7 bases and 8 bases, there was a span of 15 bases. The CDR3 extends over 13 amino acids. The full variable domain, rest sourced from reference TRBV19 and TRBJ2-1, is DGGITQSPKYLFRKEGQNVTLSCEQNLNHDAMYWYRQDPGQGLRLIYYSQIVNDFQKGDIAEGYSVSREKKESFPLTVTSAQKNPTAFYLCASKQFGSYEQFFGPGTRLTVL.

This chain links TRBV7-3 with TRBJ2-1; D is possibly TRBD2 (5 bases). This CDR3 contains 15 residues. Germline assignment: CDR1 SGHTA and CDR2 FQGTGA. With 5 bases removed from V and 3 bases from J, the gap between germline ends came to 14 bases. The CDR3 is CASSRTGVNYNEQFF. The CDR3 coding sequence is TGTGCCAGCAGCAGGACCGGGGTTAACTACAATGAGCAGTTCTTC. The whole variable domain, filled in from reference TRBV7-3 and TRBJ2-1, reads GAGVSQTPSNKVTEKGKYVELRCDPISGHTALYWYRQSLGQGPEFLIYFQGTGAADDSGLPNDRFFAVRPEGSVSTLKIQRTERGDSAVYLCASSRTGVNYNEQFFGPGTRLTVL.

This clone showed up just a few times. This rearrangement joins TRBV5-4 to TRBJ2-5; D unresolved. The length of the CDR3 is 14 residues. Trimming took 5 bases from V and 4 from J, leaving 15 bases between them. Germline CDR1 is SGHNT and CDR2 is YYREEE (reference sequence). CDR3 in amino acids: CASRRRPERETQYF. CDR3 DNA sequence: TGTGCCAGCAGACGTAGGCCGGAGAGAGAGACCCAGTACTTC.

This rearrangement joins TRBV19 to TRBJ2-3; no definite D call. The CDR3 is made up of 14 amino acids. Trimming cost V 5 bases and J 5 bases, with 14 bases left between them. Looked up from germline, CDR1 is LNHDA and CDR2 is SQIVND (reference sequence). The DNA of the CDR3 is TGTGCCAGTAGTCCCCGAACGCCAGGAGATACGCAGTATTTT. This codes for CASSPRTPGDTQYF.

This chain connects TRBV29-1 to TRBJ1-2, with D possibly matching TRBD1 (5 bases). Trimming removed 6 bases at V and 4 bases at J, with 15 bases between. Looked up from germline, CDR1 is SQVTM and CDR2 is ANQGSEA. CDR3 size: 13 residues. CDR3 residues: CSVSMQGGYGYTF. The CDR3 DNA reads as TGCAGCGTCTCGATGCAGGGAGGCTATGGCTACACCTTC.

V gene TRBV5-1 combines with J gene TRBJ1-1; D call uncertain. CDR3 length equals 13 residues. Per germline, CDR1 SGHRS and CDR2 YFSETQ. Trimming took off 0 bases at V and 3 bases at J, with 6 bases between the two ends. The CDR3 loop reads CASSLDRDTEAFF. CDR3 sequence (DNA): TGCGCCAGCAGCTTGGACAGAGACACTGAAGCTTTCTTT. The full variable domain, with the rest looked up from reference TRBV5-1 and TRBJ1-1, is KAGVTQTPRYLIKTRGQQVTLSCSPISGHRSVSWYQQTPGQGLQFLFEYFSETQRNKGNFPGRFSGRQFSNSRSEMNVSTLELGDSALYLCASSLDRDTEAFFGQGTRLTVV.

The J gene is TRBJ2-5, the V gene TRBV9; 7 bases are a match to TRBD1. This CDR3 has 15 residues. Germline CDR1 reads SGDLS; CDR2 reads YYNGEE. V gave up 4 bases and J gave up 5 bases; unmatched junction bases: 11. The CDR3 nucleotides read TGTGCCAGCAGCACCCGAAAAGGGGGCATCGAGACCCAGTACTTC. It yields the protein CASSTRKGGIETQYF. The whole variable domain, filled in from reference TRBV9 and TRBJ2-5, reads DSGVTQTPKHLITATGQRVTLRCSPRSGDLSVYWYQQSLDQGLQFLIQYYNGEERAKGNILERFSAQQFPDLHSELNLSSLELGDSALYFCASSTRKGGIETQYFGPGTRLLVL.

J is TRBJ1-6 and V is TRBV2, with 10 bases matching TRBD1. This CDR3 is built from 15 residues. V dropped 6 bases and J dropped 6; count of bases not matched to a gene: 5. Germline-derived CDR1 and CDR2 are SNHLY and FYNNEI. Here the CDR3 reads CASRDRGNVNSPLHF. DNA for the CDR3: TGTGCCAGCAGGGACAGGGGGAATGTTAATTCACCCCTCCACTTT.

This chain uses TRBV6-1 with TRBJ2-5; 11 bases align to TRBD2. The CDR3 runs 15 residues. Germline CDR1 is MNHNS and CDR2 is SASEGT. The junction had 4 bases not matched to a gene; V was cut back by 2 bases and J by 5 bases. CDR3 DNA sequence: TGTGCCAGCAGTGAATTAGCGGGGGGGCTGGAGACCCAGTACTTC. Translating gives CASSELAGGLETQYF.

The chain's CDR3 is CASSFSQQETQYF. In DNA, the CDR3 is TGTGCCAGCAGTTTTTCTCAGCAAGAGACCCAGTACTTC. The V call is TRBV12-3 or TRBV12-4, the J call TRBJ2-5; no clear D. The CDR3 extends over 13 amino acids. V was trimmed by 3 bases and J by 2 bases, leaving 7 bases between them.

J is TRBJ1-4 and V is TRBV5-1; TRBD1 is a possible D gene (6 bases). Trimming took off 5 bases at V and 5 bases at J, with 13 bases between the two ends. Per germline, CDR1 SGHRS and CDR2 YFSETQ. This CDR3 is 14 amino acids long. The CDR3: CASRWGLSNEKLFF. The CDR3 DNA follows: TGCGCCAGCAGGTGGGGGCTATCAAATGAAAAACTGTTTTTT.

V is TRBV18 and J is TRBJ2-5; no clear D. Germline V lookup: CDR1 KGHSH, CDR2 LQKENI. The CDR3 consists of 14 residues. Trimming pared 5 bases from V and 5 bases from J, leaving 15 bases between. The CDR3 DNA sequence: TGTGCCAGCTCAACGACGGTCCAGGCGGAGACCCAGTACTTC. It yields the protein CASSTTVQAETQYF.